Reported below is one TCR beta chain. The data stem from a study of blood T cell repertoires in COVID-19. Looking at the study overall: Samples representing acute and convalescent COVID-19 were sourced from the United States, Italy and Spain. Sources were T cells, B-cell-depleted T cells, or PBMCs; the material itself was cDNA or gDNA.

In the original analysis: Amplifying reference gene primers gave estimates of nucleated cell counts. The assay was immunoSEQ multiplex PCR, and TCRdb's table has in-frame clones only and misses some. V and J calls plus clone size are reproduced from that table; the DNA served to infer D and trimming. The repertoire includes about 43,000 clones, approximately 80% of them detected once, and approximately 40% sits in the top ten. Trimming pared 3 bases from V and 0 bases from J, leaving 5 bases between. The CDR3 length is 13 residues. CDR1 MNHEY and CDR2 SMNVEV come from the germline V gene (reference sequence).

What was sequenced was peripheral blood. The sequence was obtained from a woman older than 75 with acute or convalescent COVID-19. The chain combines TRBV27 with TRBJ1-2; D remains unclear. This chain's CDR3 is CASSFTANYGYTF. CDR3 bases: TGTGCCAGCAGTTTTACAGCTAACTATGGCTACACCTTC.